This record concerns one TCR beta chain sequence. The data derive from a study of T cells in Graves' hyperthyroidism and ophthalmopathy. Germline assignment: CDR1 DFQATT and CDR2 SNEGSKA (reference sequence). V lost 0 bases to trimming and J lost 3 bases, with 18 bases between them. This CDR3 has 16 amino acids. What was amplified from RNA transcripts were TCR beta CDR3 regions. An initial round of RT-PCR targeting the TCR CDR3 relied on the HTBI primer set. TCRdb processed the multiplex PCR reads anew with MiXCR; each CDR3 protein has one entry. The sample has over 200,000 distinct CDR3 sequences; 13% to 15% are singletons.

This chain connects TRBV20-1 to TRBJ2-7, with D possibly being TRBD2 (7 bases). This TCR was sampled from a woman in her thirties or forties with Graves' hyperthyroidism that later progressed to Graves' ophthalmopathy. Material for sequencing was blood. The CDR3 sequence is CSARDEGGLPSYEQYF. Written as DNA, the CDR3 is TGCAGTGCTAGAGATGAAGGGGGACTACCAAGCTACGAGCAGTACTTC.